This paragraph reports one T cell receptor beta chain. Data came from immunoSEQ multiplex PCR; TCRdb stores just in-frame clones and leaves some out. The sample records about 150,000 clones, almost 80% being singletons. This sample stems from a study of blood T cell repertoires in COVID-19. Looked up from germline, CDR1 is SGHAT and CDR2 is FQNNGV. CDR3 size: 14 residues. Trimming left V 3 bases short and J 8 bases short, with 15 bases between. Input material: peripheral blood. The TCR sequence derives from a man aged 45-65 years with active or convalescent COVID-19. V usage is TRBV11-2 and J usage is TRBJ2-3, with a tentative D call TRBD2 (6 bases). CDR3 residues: CASSLTTPGGTQYF. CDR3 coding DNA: TGTGCCAGCAGCTTGACTACCCCCGGGGGTACGCAGTATTTT.